The sequence of this T cell receptor (beta chain) was determined in a study of blood T cells in healthy people across ages (dated by TCRdb to between 2015 and 2016). Regarding the research as a whole: In model experiments, roughly one uniquely barcoded TCR beta cDNA molecule per two T cells was captured by template switching. The study analyzed two additional independent replicas of 1 million unique cDNA reads from the same blood draw for two donors, one aged 18 to 30 and one aged 80 or older. Four age groups were formed from the donors: young (average roughly 16 years), middle-aged (approximately 41), aged (about 68) and long-lived (about 75). Age-related changes in TCR beta repertoire diversity were measured in the study by deep sequencing normalized with unique cDNA molecular identifiers.

Of note for this clonotype: The antigen this receptor binds is unknown. No base quality information exists; no much larger clone differs at one position.

Points the paper makes about the study in general: Conclusive comparison of naive and antigen-experienced compartments was prevented by the profiling of bulk unsorted PBMCs. Donor CMV infection status was unknown, potentially confounding age-related changes in expanded clonotypes. Compared with the aged group, the long-lived group had more naive CD4+ T cells, fewer expanded clones and increased TCR diversity, a pattern suggesting age selection. As age increased, observed TCR beta diversity per million T cells dropped in a roughly linear way, and a significant reduction was already evident by age around 41. Estimates of total diversity from one million sequenced T cells were regarded as lower bounds and underestimates. A strong correlation was found between observed TCR beta diversity and the percentage of naive T cells measured by flow cytometry.

Systemically healthy Caucasian individuals from Russia, over 30 in total and aged about 6 to 95 years, were included as donors. Each donor gave 8 to 10 milliliters of peripheral blood, drawn into EDTA-treated Vacutainer tubes. PBMCs were isolated by Ficoll-Paque density-gradient centrifugation, with at least 6 million obtained per sample. Total RNA was extracted from PBMCs with Trizol reagent, with at least 6 micrograms obtained per sample. Naive CD45RAhigh/CD27high T cell percentages were measured by flow cytometry on a PBMC aliquot from every donor. Preparation of the library involved 5' RACE. The data were produced on an Illumina HiSeq 2500. The second PCR ran for roughly 7 to 11 cycles and used a J-beta primer mix along with a sample-barcoded 5' primer. A unique molecular identifier was introduced onto each TCR beta cDNA molecule by a template-switch 5' adaptor carrying 12 random nucleotides. Each sample yielded at least 3 million CDR3-containing paired-end reads. First-strand cDNA synthesis was performed from all RNA using the Mint cDNA synthesis kit, with priming by a TRBC-specific oligonucleotide. After uracil-DNA glycosylase treatment, a first 18-cycle PCR used universal primers M1SS and BC2_uni_R on all cDNA. The original pipeline was this. Normalization of each sample was performed by random selection of 1 million high-quality reads, each carrying a distinct molecular identifier. Instead of being binned into consensus sequences, reads with shared molecular identifiers were discarded. CDR3 identification, clonotype clustering and error correction used MiTCR with a Q25 quality threshold and the strictest error-elimination algorithm. A nonparametric unseen species model with Euler transformation was used to estimate lower-bound total TCR beta diversity. In-frame beta chains were kept once TCRdb had trimmed the public reads at Q25 with fastp and called clones with MiXCR. Each entry is one CDR3 protein sequence, shown with its most common DNA and genes. What appears here as the V and J calls and clone size reflects TCRdb's work, not the paper's. The sample has 500,000 to 650,000 distinct CDR3 sequences on record, about 25% of them singletons. The top ten clonotypes cover approximately 3.3% of the sample.

This sample also belongs to another study, concerning T cells of mothers and their children. Per the second study: The donors were nine systemically healthy Caucasian individuals, made up of three mothers and their six children. cDNA synthesis consumed the entire amount of extracted RNA, loaded at 1.5 ug RNA in each 15 ul reaction. In the second PCR, sample barcodes and 2-4 random nucleotides were introduced via the M1S primer. Over 9 million TCR beta CDR3 reads were obtained for each mother, and approximately 3 million reads were obtained for each child. Thymic selection similarly shapes TCR recombination output in related and unrelated pairs, with minor effect from inherited differences. Normalized repertoire overlap was always slightly but never significantly higher in related than unrelated mother-child pairs. With a sensitivity of approximately 100 clones per million clonotypes, no persistent microchimeric T cell clones were detected. In the study, deep NGS was used to compare the TCR beta repertoires of mothers and children, and features distinguishing related mother-child pairs from unrelated individuals were sought. On average, the children were approximately 11 +/- 4 years old, while the mothers were around 42 +/- 4 years old. After adapter ligation with NEBNext reagents, the libraries were sequenced on Illumina HiSeq 2000 with 100+100 nt paired-end reads. To avoid cross-contamination, the mother libraries and the child libraries were prepared a month apart and sequenced in separate runs. Each donor had between about 450,000 and 2,100,000 distinct TCR beta clonotypes identified. Naive TCR beta clonotypes were estimated from low-frequency clonotypes matched to each donor's FACS-determined naive share, without sorting.

The sequence was obtained from a boy younger than 10 in good health. Input material: blood.

The CDR3 reads as follows: CASSSRVGGVTYEQYF. The DNA sequence follows: TGCGCCAGCAGCTCCAGGGTGGGGGGAGTGACATACGAGCAGTACTTC. The sequence links TRBV5-1 to TRBJ2-7; 6 matching bases give a weak D call of TRBD2. CDR1 and CDR2 are drawn from the germline V gene: SGHRS, YFSETQ. V is clipped by 3 bases and J by 4 bases, and the sequence between their germline boundaries is 20 bases long. There are 16 amino acids in the CDR3, from cysteine to phenylalanine inclusive. Only the CDR3 DNA is retained, 48 bases long and in frame from the first base.